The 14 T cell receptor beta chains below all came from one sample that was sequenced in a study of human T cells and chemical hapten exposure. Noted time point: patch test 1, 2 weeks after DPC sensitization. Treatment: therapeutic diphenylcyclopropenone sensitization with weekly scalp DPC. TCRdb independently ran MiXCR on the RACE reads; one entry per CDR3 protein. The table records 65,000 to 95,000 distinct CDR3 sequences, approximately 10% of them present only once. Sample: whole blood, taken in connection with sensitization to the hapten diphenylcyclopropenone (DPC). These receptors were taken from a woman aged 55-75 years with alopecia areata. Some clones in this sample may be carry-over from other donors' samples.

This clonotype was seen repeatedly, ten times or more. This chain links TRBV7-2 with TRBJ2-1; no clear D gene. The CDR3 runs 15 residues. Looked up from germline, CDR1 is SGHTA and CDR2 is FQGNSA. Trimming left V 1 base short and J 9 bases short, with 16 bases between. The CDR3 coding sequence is TGTGCCAGCAGCTTAGTAGGTACCCTTGTTAGTGAGCAGTTCTTC. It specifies CASSLVGTLVSEQFF. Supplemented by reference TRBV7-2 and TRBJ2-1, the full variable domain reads GAGVSQSPSNKVTEKGKDVELRCDPISGHTALYWYRQSLGQGLEFLIYFQGNSAPDKSGLPSDRFSAERTGGSVSTLTIQRTQQEDSAVYLCASSLVGTLVSEQFFGPGTRLTVL.

Here the CDR3 DNA reads TGTGCCAGCAGCCGAAGCCCGGGACTAGCGGGGGTGGAGACCCAGTACTTC. It specifies CASSRSPGLAGVETQYF. J is TRBJ2-5 and V is TRBV2; 14 bases are shared with TRBD2. The ends lost 6 bases at V and 5 bases at J; junction bases unmatched: 11. The CDR3 extends over 17 amino acids. Germline CDR1 is SNHLY and CDR2 is FYNNEI.

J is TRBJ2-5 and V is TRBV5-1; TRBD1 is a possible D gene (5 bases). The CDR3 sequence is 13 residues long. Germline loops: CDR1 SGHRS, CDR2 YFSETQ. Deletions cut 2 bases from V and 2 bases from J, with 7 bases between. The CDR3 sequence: CASSFDSQETQYF. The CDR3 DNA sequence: TGCGCCAGCAGCTTTGACAGTCAAGAGACCCAGTACTTC.

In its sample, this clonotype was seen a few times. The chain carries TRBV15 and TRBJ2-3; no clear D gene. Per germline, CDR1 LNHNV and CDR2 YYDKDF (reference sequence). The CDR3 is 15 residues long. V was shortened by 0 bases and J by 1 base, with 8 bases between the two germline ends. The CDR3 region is CATSRDPPGTDTQYF. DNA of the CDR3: TGTGCCACCAGCAGAGATCCTCCGGGCACAGATACGCAGTATTTT.

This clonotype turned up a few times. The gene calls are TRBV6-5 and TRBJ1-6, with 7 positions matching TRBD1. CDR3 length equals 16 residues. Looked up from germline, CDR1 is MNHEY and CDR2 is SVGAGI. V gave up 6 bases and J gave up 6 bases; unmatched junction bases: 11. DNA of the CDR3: TGTGCCAGCAGGACCGGGACAGCCGCTTCTAATTCACCCCTCCACTTT. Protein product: CASRTGTAASNSPLHF.

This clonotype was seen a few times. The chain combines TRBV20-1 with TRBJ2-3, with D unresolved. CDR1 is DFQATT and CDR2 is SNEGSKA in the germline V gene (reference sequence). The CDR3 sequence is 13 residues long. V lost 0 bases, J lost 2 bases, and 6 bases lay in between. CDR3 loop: CSARDEDTDTQYF. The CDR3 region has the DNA TGCAGTGCTAGAGATGAAGACACAGATACGCAGTATTTT.

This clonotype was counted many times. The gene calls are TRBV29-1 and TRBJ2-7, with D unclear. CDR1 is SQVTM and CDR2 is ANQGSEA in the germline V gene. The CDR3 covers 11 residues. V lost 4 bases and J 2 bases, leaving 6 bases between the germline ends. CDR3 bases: TGCAGCGTTGCCAGAACCTACGAGCAGTACTTC. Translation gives CSVARTYEQYF.

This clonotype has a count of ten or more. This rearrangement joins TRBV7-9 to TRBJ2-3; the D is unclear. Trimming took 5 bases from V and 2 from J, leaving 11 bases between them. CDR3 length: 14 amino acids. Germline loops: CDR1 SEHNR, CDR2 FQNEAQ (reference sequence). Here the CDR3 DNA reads TGTGCCAGCAGCCCCATCGACAACACAGATACGCAGTATTTT. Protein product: CASSPIDNTDTQYF.

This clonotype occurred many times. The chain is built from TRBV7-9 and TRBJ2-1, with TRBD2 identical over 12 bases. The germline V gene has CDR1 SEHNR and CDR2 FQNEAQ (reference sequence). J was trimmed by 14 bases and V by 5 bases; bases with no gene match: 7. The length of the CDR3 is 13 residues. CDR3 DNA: TGTGCCAGCAGCGCTCCAGGACTAGCGGGGAAGTTCTTC. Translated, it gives CASSAPGLAGKFF.

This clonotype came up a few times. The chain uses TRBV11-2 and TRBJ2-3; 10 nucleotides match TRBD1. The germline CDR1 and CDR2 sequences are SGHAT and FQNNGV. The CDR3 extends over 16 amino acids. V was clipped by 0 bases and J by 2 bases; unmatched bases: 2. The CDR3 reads CASSLEGQGITDTQYF. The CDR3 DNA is TGTGCCAGCAGCTTAGAGGGACAGGGGATCACAGATACGCAGTATTTT. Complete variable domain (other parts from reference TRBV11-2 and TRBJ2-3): EAGVAQSPRYKIIEKRQSVAFWCNPISGHATLYWYQQILGQGPKLLIQFQNNGVVDDSQLPKDRFSAERLKGVDSTLKIQPAKLEDSAVYLCASSLEGQGITDTQYFGPGTRLTVL.

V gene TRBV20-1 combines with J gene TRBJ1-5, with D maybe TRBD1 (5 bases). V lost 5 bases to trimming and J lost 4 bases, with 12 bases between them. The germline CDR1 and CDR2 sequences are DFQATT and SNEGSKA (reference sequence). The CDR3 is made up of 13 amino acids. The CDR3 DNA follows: TGCAGTGCTCCTCAGGGAAAGAATCAGCCCCAGCATTTT. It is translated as CSAPQGKNQPQHF.

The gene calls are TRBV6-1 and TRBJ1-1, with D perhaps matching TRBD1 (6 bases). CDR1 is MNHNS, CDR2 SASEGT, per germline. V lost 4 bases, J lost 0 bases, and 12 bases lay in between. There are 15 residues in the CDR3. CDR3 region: CASSGSGHLNTEAFF. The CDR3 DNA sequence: TGTGCCAGCAGTGGATCGGGACACCTGAACACTGAAGCTTTCTTT.

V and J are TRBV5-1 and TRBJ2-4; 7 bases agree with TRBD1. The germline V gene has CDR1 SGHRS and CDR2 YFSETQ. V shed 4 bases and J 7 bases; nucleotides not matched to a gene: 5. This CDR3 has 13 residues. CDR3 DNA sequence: TGCGCCAGCAGCCAACAGGGGAACAACATTCAGTACTTC. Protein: CASSQQGNNIQYF.

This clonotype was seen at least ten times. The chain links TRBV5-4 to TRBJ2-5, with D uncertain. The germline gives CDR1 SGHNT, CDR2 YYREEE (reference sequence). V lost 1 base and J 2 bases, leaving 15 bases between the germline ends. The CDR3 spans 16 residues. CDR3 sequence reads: CASSLFSGVLQETQYF. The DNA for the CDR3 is TGTGCCAGCAGCTTGTTCTCCGGAGTATTACAAGAGACCCAGTACTTC.